Ten or more counts support the clone carrying this TCR beta chain. What it binds is unknown. The sample originates from a study of cytotoxic CD8 clonotypes in ibrutinib-treated CLL. Study overall: Investigators reported about 24 partial and 2 complete responses; after median about six years, roughly 15 patients remained remitted and around twelve progressed. Samples averaged approximately 250,000 productive templates and more than 85,000 productive rearrangements. Study-wide findings and caveats: Clonality was elevated at ibrutinib response and had returned toward baseline at progression.

The J segment lost 3 bases and the V segment lost 0 bases, leaving 2 bases of the junction unmatched. The CDR3 covers 16 residues. Germline CDR1 SGHTA, CDR2 FQGNSA. Repertoires were generated with immunoSEQ multiplex PCR, while TCRdb's copy carries only in-frame clones and drops some. This sample carries 97,000 or so clones, 78% of them seen once, and the ten largest clones take less than 35%. V is TRBV7-2 and J is TRBJ2-1; 10 bases agree with TRBD2. The receptor was isolated from a human donor with chronic lymphocytic leukemia. The sequenced sample was PBMCs, obtained after 12 months of ibrutinib treatment. The CDR3 region is CASSLAIAGGYNEQFF. In DNA form, the CDR3 reads TGTGCCAGCAGCTTAGCAATAGCGGGGGGCTACAATGAGCAGTTCTTC.